The sequence of this TCR beta chain was determined in a study of T cell responses to AZD1222 COVID-19 vaccine. Profiling relied on immunoSEQ multiplex PCR, and the TCRdb table lists in-frame clones only, not all of them. Of around 180,000 clones in the sample, about 90% are singletons; the top ten hold around 2.9%. The V and J ends lost 2 bases and 2 bases, in that order; junction bases with no gene match: 6. The CDR3 spans 16 residues. The germline gives CDR1 LGHDT, CDR2 YNNKEL (reference sequence). The receptor was isolated from an adult in good health. Source: peripheral blood, taken on day 0 of MenACWY control vaccination. V is TRBV3-1 (or the pseudogene TRBV3-2) and J is TRBJ2-3, with 8 bases aligning to TRBD2. The CDR3 region has the DNA TGTGCCAGCAGCCAACGAGCGGGGGCGTTCACAGATACGCAGTATTTT. Translation gives CASSQRAGAFTDTQYF.